The 25 T cell receptor beta chains below were found in one sample sequenced in a study of T cells in Graves' hyperthyroidism and ophthalmopathy. Researchers took RNA transcripts and amplified the TCR beta CDR3 regions from them. The study used the HTBI primer set for a first-round RT-PCR of the TCR CDR3. One entry per CDR3 protein results from TCRdb running MiXCR on the multiplex PCR reads. Of around 690,000 distinct CDR3 sequences listed, 15% to 20% are singletons. Sequenced: blood. These receptors all come from a man aged 50 or older with Graves' hyperthyroidism.

V and J are TRBV4-3 and TRBJ1-5; D call uncertain. This CDR3 region has 14 residues. Per the germline V gene, CDR1 is LGHNA and CDR2 is YSLEER. Trimming removed 3 bases from V and 0 bases from J, with 6 bases in between. The CDR3 bases are TGCGCCAGCAGCCAGGCCCCTAGCAATCAGCCCCAGCATTTT. The encoded protein is CASSQAPSNQPQHF.

This clonotype has just a few counts. The chain employs TRBV20-1 and TRBJ2-3, with TRBD2 as a possible D gene (6 bases). The CDR3 sequence is 15 residues long. The germline V and J ends were trimmed by 6 bases and 0 bases, with 16 bases remaining between them. CDR1 is DFQATT and CDR2 is SNEGSKA in the germline V gene (reference sequence). This CDR3 is CSAIDRDSSTDTQYF. The CDR3 DNA follows: TGCAGTGCAATCGATCGGGACTCTAGCACAGATACGCAGTATTTT.

The chain combines TRBV30 with TRBJ2-1; 8 nucleotides align to TRBD2. The CDR3 totals 13 residues. The V gene's germline CDR1 is GTSNPN and CDR2 SVGIG (reference sequence). The trim removed 2 bases at V and 8 bases at J, leaving 5 bases unmatched. CDR3 sequence reads: CAWSSGSPHEQFF. CDR3 DNA: TGTGCCTGGAGTAGCGGGAGCCCCCATGAGCAGTTCTTC.

The V gene is TRBV5-1, the J gene TRBJ1-2, with no clear D. The CDR3 is 15 residues long. Trimming removed 2 bases from V and 4 bases from J, with 15 bases in between. Germline values: CDR1 SGHRS, CDR2 YFSETQ. CDR3 amino acids: CASSLESPMGYGYTF. The CDR3 nucleotides read TGCGCCAGCAGCTTAGAGTCGCCTATGGGCTATGGCTACACCTTC.

This clonotype was recorded many times. The chain recombines TRBV29-1 with TRBJ1-1; D is ambiguous. This CDR3 is built from 14 residues. Between the trimmed V and J ends, which lost 6 bases and 0 bases, there was a span of 14 bases. Germline V gene lookup returns CDR1 SQVTM and CDR2 ANQGSEA. CDR3 region: CSVALLKMNTEAFF. In nucleotides, the CDR3 is TGCAGCGTGGCCCTTTTGAAGATGAACACTGAAGCTTTCTTT.

This clonotype was counted between two and nine times. This sequence joins TRBV30 and TRBJ1-3; a weak D match, TRBD1 (6 bases). V lost 0 bases, J lost 0 bases, and 12 bases lay in between. CDR3 length: 16 residues. Germline CDR1 and CDR2: GTSNPN and SVGIG (reference sequence). This CDR3 reads CAWSVGGVASGNTIYF. CDR3 DNA sequence: TGTGCCTGGAGTGTAGGGGGGGTCGCCTCTGGAAACACCATATATTTT.

This clonotype showed up just a few times. This chain links TRBV7-3 with TRBJ2-7; 10 positions agree with TRBD2. The CDR3 is 16 amino acids. Germline assignment: CDR1 SGHTA and CDR2 FQGTGA. J gave up 8 bases and V 1 base, and 11 bases lay outside the gene matches. The CDR3 loop is CASSLRASGRTYKQYF. The CDR3 bases are TGTGCCAGCAGCTTAAGGGCTAGCGGGAGAACGTACAAGCAGTACTTC.

This clonotype appeared many times. The V and J genes are TRBV19 and TRBJ1-2, with 7 bases that match TRBD1. Germline CDR1 is LNHDA and CDR2 is SQIVND (reference sequence). With 5 bases clipped from V and 1 base from J, the junction kept 13 bases outside the gene matches. CDR3 size: 17 residues. CDR3 sequence (DNA): TGTGCCAGTAGTGCCGGGACAGTAGATGTGGATAACTATGGCTACACCTTC. Its translation is CASSAGTVDVDNYGYTF.

This clonotype was seen a few times. For the CDR3, the DNA is TGTGCCAGTAATATCCGGCAGGGGAATAATGAGCAGTTCTTC. Protein: CASNIRQGNNEQFF. V usage is TRBV19 and J usage is TRBJ2-1, with D tentatively TRBD1 (6 bases). The ends were cut back, 7 bases at V and 7 bases at J, with 17 bases in the middle. The CDR3 totals 14 residues. Germline assignment: CDR1 LNHDA and CDR2 SQIVND (reference sequence).

This sequence joins TRBV6-5 and TRBJ2-3; 7 positions match TRBD2. V lost 3 bases and J lost 4; bases outside the gene matches: 7. The CDR3 contains 15 residues. Per germline, CDR1 MNHEY and CDR2 SVGAGI. The CDR3 DNA reads TGTGCCAGCAGTTATCGGGCAGGGAGGGCAGATACGCAGTATTTT. The encoded protein is CASSYRAGRADTQYF.

This clonotype has at least ten counts. V usage is TRBV27 and J usage is TRBJ2-5, with a weak D call TRBD1 (6 bases). Trimming left V 6 bases short and J 5 bases short, with 19 bases between. CDR1 and CDR2 from the germline V gene are MNHEY and SMNVEV (reference sequence). The CDR3 totals 15 residues. The CDR3 is CASSLQGQGLETQYF. CDR3 bases: TGTGCCAGCAGCCTACAGGGTCAGGGTTTGGAGACCCAGTACTTC.

This clonotype appeared many times. This CDR3 is CASSSIRGQKNIQYF. CDR3 DNA sequence: TGTGCCAGCAGTTCCATACGCGGACAGAAAAACATTCAGTACTTC. The chain has TRBV6-2 or TRBV6-3 and TRBJ2-4, with D possibly matching TRBD1 (6 bases). This CDR3 contains 15 residues. Trimming left V 4 bases short and J 4 bases short, with 14 bases between. Per the germline V gene, CDR1 is MNHEY and CDR2 is SVGEGT.

The chain links TRBV19 to TRBJ2-1; D unclear. Germline V CDR1 and CDR2: LNHDA, SQIVND (reference sequence). The CDR3 runs to 14 residues. V lost 4 bases and J lost 9, with 16 bases in between. Written as DNA, the CDR3 is TGTGCCAGTAGTACAGGCGACTCTGAGAGTGAGCAGTTCTTC. It encodes CASSTGDSESEQFF.

For this clonotype: The junction does not match germline at one end; this may be a read error. This chain links TRBV6-6 with TRBJ1-6; D not certain. Looked up from germline, CDR1 is MNHNY and CDR2 is SVGAGI (reference sequence). The CDR3 contains 17 residues. For the CDR3, the DNA is TGTGCCAGCAGTTACTCAGTTGCAGAATCCTATGATTCACCCCTCCACTTT. Its translation is CASSYSVAESYDSPLHF.

This clonotype has only a few counts. This chain connects TRBV5-1 to TRBJ2-7; D gene uncertain. V was cut by 0 bases and J by 2 bases, with 12 bases left in between. Per the germline V gene, CDR1 is SGHRS and CDR2 is YFSETQ. This CDR3 has 15 amino acids. The CDR3 here is CASSLADGGAYEQYF. DNA for the CDR3: TGCGCCAGCAGCTTGGCCGACGGCGGAGCCTACGAGCAGTACTTC. Full variable domain (rest looked up from reference TRBV5-1 and TRBJ2-7): KAGVTQTPRYLIKTRGQQVTLSCSPISGHRSVSWYQQTPGQGLQFLFEYFSETQRNKGNFPGRFSGRQFSNSRSEMNVSTLELGDSALYLCASSLADGGAYEQYFGPGTRLTVT.

Many counts were recorded for this clonotype. This rearrangement joins TRBV27 to TRBJ2-5; D is perhaps TRBD1 (6 bases). Germline assignment: CDR1 MNHEY and CDR2 SMNVEV (reference sequence). V lost 6 bases and J lost 3, with 17 bases in between. This CDR3 contains 15 residues. The CDR3: CASRLRTDREETQYF. The CDR3 coding sequence is TGTGCCAGCAGATTAAGAACGGACAGAGAAGAGACCCAGTACTTC.

This clonotype showed up many times. This rearrangement joins TRBV12-3 or TRBV12-4 to TRBJ2-1, with 11 nucleotides matching TRBD1. The CDR3 spans 15 residues. Germline trimming cut 5 bases from V and 7 bases from J; bases unmatched to any gene: 7. In DNA form, the CDR3 reads TGTGCCAGCAGTCTTCGGGACAGGGGGTTAAATGAGCAGTTCTTC. This sequence encodes CASSLRDRGLNEQFF.

In its sample, this clonotype was seen a few times. This may stem from a read error, because a much larger clone lies one nucleotide away. The chain couples TRBV2 to TRBJ2-1, with 8 nucleotides matching TRBD2. Germline V CDR1 and CDR2: SNHLY, FYNNEI. Trimming removed 6 bases from V and 10 bases from J; junction bases left unmatched: 23. CDR3 length: 18 amino acids. The CDR3: CASSGPNLAGSTMTEQFF. Here the CDR3 DNA reads TGTGCCAGCAGCGGCCCCAATTTAGCGGGAAGTACAATGACGGAGCAGTTCTTC.

As for this clonotype: With a much larger clone just one base away, this may be a read error. The rearrangement links TRBV6-1 to TRBJ2-7; 7 positions match TRBD1. Germline loops: CDR1 MNHNS, CDR2 SASEGT. The CDR3 spans 14 residues. The CDR3 DNA is TGTGCCAGCAACAGGGACAGACTATCCTACGAGCAGCACTTC. Translation: CASNRDRLSYEQHF.

At least ten counts were recorded for this clonotype. The V call is TRBV5-1, the J call TRBJ2-3; 8 bases map to TRBD1. The V segment lost 3 bases and the J segment 0 bases; nucleotides outside the gene matches: 6. Germline CDR1 and CDR2: SGHRS and YFSETQ. This CDR3 contains 16 residues. This chain's CDR3 is CASSSGNRGSTDTQYF. DNA of the CDR3: TGCGCCAGCAGCTCGGGAAACAGGGGGAGCACAGATACGCAGTATTTT.

This clonotype has ten or more counts. The chain links TRBV7-9 to TRBJ2-1; a weak D match, TRBD1 (6 bases). V shed 2 bases and J shed 5 bases, with 16 bases lying between them. The germline CDR1 and CDR2 sequences are SEHNR and FQNEAQ (reference sequence). This CDR3 contains 16 residues. The CDR3 loop reads CASSLFAAQGHNEQFF. The CDR3 nucleotides are TGTGCCAGCAGCTTATTTGCCGCTCAGGGGCACAATGAGCAGTTCTTC.

This chain connects TRBV12-3 or TRBV12-4 to TRBJ1-1, with no clear D. V shed 3 bases and J shed 3 bases, with 8 bases lying between them. The CDR3 contains 13 residues. The CDR3 coding sequence is TGTGCCAGCAGTTTGACCCCTGACACTGAAGCTTTCTTT. It translates to CASSLTPDTEAFF.

The V and J genes are TRBV11-2 and TRBJ2-5; 11 nucleotides agree with TRBD2. The CDR3 covers 17 residues. Germline V gene data show CDR1 as SGHAT and CDR2 as FQNNGV. Trimming cost V 5 bases and J 5 bases; bases outside gene matches: 13. The CDR3 nucleotides are TGTGCCAGCAGCCTGCCCTCGCTAGCGGGAGGTTTGGAGACCCAGTACTTC. Translation: CASSLPSLAGGLETQYF.

There are many counts of this clonotype. CDR3 sequence (DNA): TGTGCCAGCAGTTTACGCAGGGGGCGAAGTGGCTACACCTTC. Amino acids: CASSLRRGRSGYTF. This chain uses TRBV12-3 or TRBV12-4 with TRBJ1-2; 8 bases line up with TRBD1. This CDR3 is built from 14 residues. V shed 2 bases and J 7 bases; nucleotides not matched to a gene: 6.

This clonotype appeared a few times. Here the CDR3 reads CSAGQGADYEQYF. Written as DNA, the CDR3 is TGCAGCGCCGGACAGGGGGCGGACTACGAGCAGTACTTC. The chain is built from TRBV29-1 and TRBJ2-7; TRBD1 aligns across 11 bases. V trimming: 7 bases; J trimming: 3 bases; junction bases outside the gene matches: 5. The V gene's germline CDR1 is SQVTM and CDR2 ANQGSEA. The CDR3 has 13 amino acids.